Presented here are 21 T cell receptor beta chains from one specimen sequenced in a study of T-cell memory formation after mild COVID-19. MiXCR, run by TCRdb on the 5' RACE reads, gives a single entry per CDR3 protein. The sample lists about 420,000 distinct CDR3 sequences, less than 25% occurring once. The sample consisted of PBMCs or a T cell subset sorted from them (not recorded which). The receptors were gathered from an adult woman who had mild COVID-19 (a few samples of this study predate the infection). Cell type and time point are not known.

In this sample, this clonotype is medium-sized. This chain connects TRBV5-6 to TRBJ2-7; 8 bases line up with TRBD1. The length of the CDR3 is 13 residues. The V and J ends lost 4 bases and 7 bases, in that order; junction bases with no gene match: 7. CDR1 is SGHDT and CDR2 is YYEEEE in the germline V gene. DNA for the CDR3: TGTGCCAGCAGCGCGGACAGGGTGCGGGAGCAGTACTTC. Protein sequence: CASSADRVREQYF.

This clonotype was detected only a few times. This chain uses TRBV6-1 with TRBJ2-7; possibly TRBD1 for D (7 bases). V dropped 3 bases and J dropped 3 bases, with 15 bases sitting between them. Germline loops: CDR1 MNHNS, CDR2 SASEGT. The CDR3 contains 15 residues. The CDR3 nucleotides read TGTGCCAGCAGTGACCTGACAGGGAGGTACTACGAGCAGTACTTC. Its translation is CASSDLTGRYYEQYF.

This chain joins TRBV6-5 and TRBJ2-2, with 7 nucleotides matching TRBD1. The CDR3 extends over 13 amino acids. Trimming at V came to 10 bases and at J to 2 bases, leaving 4 bases not matched to a gene. Germline CDR1 is MNHEY and CDR2 is SVGAGI. CDR3 DNA sequence: TGTGCCACCCGGGACAGTAACACCGGGGAGCTGTTTTTT. Amino acid sequence: CATRDSNTGELFF.

This clonotype was counted between two and nine times. Here the CDR3 reads CASARDRGLETQYF. The CDR3 bases are TGTGCCAGCGCCCGGGACAGGGGATTGGAGACCCAGTACTTC. V is TRBV12-3 or TRBV12-4 and J is TRBJ2-5; 10 nucleotides agree with TRBD1. This CDR3 comprises 14 residues. Trimming cost V 8 bases and J 5 bases; bases outside gene matches: 8.

This clonotype was recorded at least ten times. The chain uses TRBV12-3 or TRBV12-4 and TRBJ2-2; D might be TRBD1 (6 bases). V gave up 4 bases and J gave up 0 bases, with 6 bases separating them. CDR3 length: 14 residues. The chain's CDR3 is CASSWTANTGELFF. In DNA, the CDR3 is TGTGCCAGCAGTTGGACAGCGAACACCGGGGAGCTGTTTTTT.

The V gene is TRBV10-3, the J gene TRBJ1-2; D is ambiguous. Germline V gene sequence: CDR1 ENHRY, CDR2 SYGVKD. Trimming shortened V by 8 bases and J by 8 bases, and 15 bases separated the two germline ends. The CDR3 runs to 12 residues. This CDR3 reads CAIGTLIGGYTF. The CDR3 coding sequence is TGTGCCATCGGAACCCTGATAGGGGGCTACACCTTC.

This clonotype has a handful of counts. J is TRBJ1-1 and V is TRBV13; D call uncertain. The V end was cut by 4 bases, the J end by 3 bases, with 12 bases between. In germline, CDR1 is PRHDT, CDR2 FYEKMQ (reference sequence). The CDR3 sequence is 14 residues long. The CDR3 sequence: CASSSRRRDTEAFF. The CDR3, as DNA: TGTGCCAGCAGCTCGCGCCGTAGGGACACTGAAGCTTTCTTT.

V is TRBV24-1 and J is TRBJ2-3; D is ambiguous. The V and J ends lost 2 bases and 1 base respectively, with 12 bases between them. CDR1 and CDR2 from the germline V gene are KGHDR and SFDVKD. This CDR3 has 16 amino acids. In DNA form, the CDR3 reads TGTGCCACCAGTGATTCCGTAGACTCAGGCACAGATACGCAGTATTTT. Translated: CATSDSVDSGTDTQYF.

This clonotype was detected a few times. The chain has TRBV5-1 and TRBJ2-7; the D gene is possibly TRBD2 (5 bases). The CDR3 is 15 amino acids. Germline CDR1 is SGHRS and CDR2 is YFSETQ. The V end lost 0 bases, the J end lost 3 bases, and 13 bases lay between the germline ends. CDR3 DNA sequence: TGCGCCAGCAGCTTGGTCCAAGCGGAGTACTACGAGCAGTACTTC. This codes for CASSLVQAEYYEQYF.

This rearrangement joins TRBV10-3 to TRBJ2-1; 12 nucleotides align to TRBD2. Germline CDR1 and CDR2: ENHRY and SYGVKD. The CDR3 runs 14 residues. V lost 11 bases to trimming and J lost 8 bases; unmatched junction nucleotides: 10. The CDR3 protein is CASQRLAGEDEQFF. The CDR3 DNA reads TGTGCCTCCCAGCGACTAGCGGGAGAGGATGAGCAGTTCTTC.

Only a few counts were recorded for this clonotype. The chain recombines TRBV5-1 with TRBJ1-6; D gene unclear. V was cut by 4 bases and J by 5 bases, with 19 bases left in between. CDR3 length equals 17 residues. Per the germline V gene, CDR1 is SGHRS and CDR2 is YFSETQ. The DNA for the CDR3 is TGCGCCAGCAGCCTCTTTAGATTGACGGAAGATAATTCACCCCTCCACTTT. This translates into CASSLFRLTEDNSPLHF.

The chain uses TRBV24-1 and TRBJ2-1; 10 bases map to TRBD2. V was pared by 5 bases and J by 0 bases, with 24 bases of the junction left unmatched. Germline-derived CDR1 and CDR2 are KGHDR and SFDVKD. There are 23 residues in the CDR3. The CDR3 coding sequence is TGTGCCACCAGTGGAACCACCATTGATCTAGCGGGAGTTTGGGCAAGCTCCTACAATGAGCAGTTCTTC. Amino acids: CATSGTTIDLAGVWASSYNEQFF.

This clonotype was counted a few times. The gene calls are TRBV25-1 and TRBJ2-1; 9 nucleotides line up with TRBD1. CDR1 is MGHDK and CDR2 is SYGVNS in the germline V gene. The CDR3 covers 13 residues. Losses at the gene ends were 0 bases for V and 14 bases for J; bases not matched to a gene: 5. CDR3 nucleotides: TGTGCCAGCAGTGAATATAAGAGGACAGGGGAGTTCTTC. Translating gives CASSEYKRTGEFF.

This clonotype was seen more than once but under ten times. This chain joins TRBV29-1 and TRBJ2-7; 9 bases fit TRBD1. Germline CDR1 is SQVTM and CDR2 is ANQGSEA. The CDR3 extends over 14 amino acids. V was clipped by 3 bases and J by 6 bases; unmatched bases: 9. The DNA for the CDR3 is TGCAGCGTTGAGAACAGGGGGCAGGTGGGCGAGCAGTACTTC. Amino acid sequence: CSVENRGQVGEQYF.

The rearrangement joins TRBV25-1 to TRBJ1-4; tentatively, D is TRBD1 (5 bases). Germline V lookup: CDR1 MGHDK, CDR2 SYGVNS. V lost 8 bases and J 7 bases, leaving 23 bases between the germline ends. The CDR3 contains 16 residues. CDR3 region: CASRGAYQSLSEKLFF. The CDR3 coding sequence is TGTGCCAGCCGAGGGGCCTATCAATCTTTAAGTGAAAAACTGTTTTTT.

The V and J genes are TRBV15 and TRBJ2-1; 12 bases match TRBD2. Germline V gives CDR1 LNHNV, CDR2 YYDKDF (reference sequence). The CDR3 runs 16 residues. The V gene end was trimmed by 2 bases and the J gene end by 8 bases; junction bases not matched to a gene: 7. The CDR3 DNA follows: TGTGCCACCAGCAGACCTCTAGCGGGAGGGCCCCATGAGCAGTTCTTC. Protein sequence: CATSRPLAGGPHEQFF.

The genes are TRBV18 and TRBJ1-5; D gene unclear. Germline V gene lookup returns CDR1 KGHSH and CDR2 LQKENI. The V and J ends lost 4 bases and 4 bases respectively, with 23 bases between them. The CDR3 loop spans 18 amino acids. The CDR3 nucleotides read TGTGCCAGCTCACTCATTGGGATCGCGGACCTTACTAATCAGCCCCAGCATTTT. This encodes CASSLIGIADLTNQPQHF.

In its sample, this clonotype was seen a few times. The chain carries TRBV28 and TRBJ2-5, with 9 bases aligning to TRBD2. From germline, CDR1 is MDHEN and CDR2 SYDVKM. The junction had 5 bases not matched to a gene; V was cut back by 7 bases and J by 5 bases. The CDR3 runs 13 residues. The chain's CDR3 is CASNPLAGETQYF. The CDR3 coding sequence is TGTGCCAGCAACCCACTAGCGGGCGAGACCCAGTACTTC.

This clonotype appeared a few times. The chain has TRBV6-5 and TRBJ2-1; D possibly matches TRBD1 or TRBD2 (7 bases each). The germline gives CDR1 MNHEY, CDR2 SVGAGI. This CDR3 region has 16 residues. Trimming left V 1 base short and J 6 bases short, with 16 bases between. This CDR3 reads CASSYYGFRGGNEQFF. In nucleotides, the CDR3 is TGTGCCAGCAGTTACTACGGTTTCAGGGGGGGCAATGAGCAGTTCTTC.

The chain is built from TRBV4-3 and TRBJ2-1; D ambiguous. From germline, CDR1 is LGHNA and CDR2 YSLEER. Trimming pared 0 bases from V and 6 bases from J, leaving 9 bases between. The CDR3 has 14 amino acids. The CDR3 nucleotides are TGCGCCAGCAGCCAAGATTACCCCCGCAATGAGCAGTTCTTC. It encodes CASSQDYPRNEQFF.

CDR3 loop: CASSYGPYNEQFF. DNA of the CDR3: TGTGCCAGCAGTTACGGACCCTACAATGAGCAGTTCTTC. This sequence joins TRBV6-6 and TRBJ2-1; D call uncertain. CDR3 length: 13 residues. V lost 2 bases, J lost 2 bases, and 4 bases lay in between. The germline V gene encodes CDR1 MNHNY and CDR2 SVGAGI (reference sequence).